This T cell receptor beta chain was recorded in a study of blood T cell repertoires in COVID-19. Whole-study context: Whether acute or convalescent, the COVID-19 samples came from the United States, Italy and Spain.

How the authors handled the data: Amplification with reference gene primers provided the estimates of nucleated cell counts. Sequencing was performed with immunoSEQ multiplex PCR; in TCRdb, only in-frame clones are kept and a portion is missing. D and trimming were read from the DNA, whereas the V and J calls and clone size are those reported in that table. In the table there are approximately 190,000 clones, 83% of which are singletons. The CDR3 loop spans 11 amino acids. The V gene's germline CDR1 is LNHDA and CDR2 SQIVND (reference sequence). The germline V and J ends were trimmed by 7 bases and 8 bases, with 12 bases remaining between them. This clone was recorded at least ten times.

The clonotype was recovered from a woman in her 40s with acute or convalescent COVID-19. The rearrangement links TRBV19 to TRBJ2-7; no clear D gene. Sample: peripheral blood. CDR3 protein: CASTLGSKQYF. For the CDR3, the DNA is TGTGCCAGTACCCTGGGCAGCAAGCAGTACTTC.